A single sample gave rise to the 8 T cell receptor beta chains below, sequenced in a study of blood T cell repertoires in COVID-19. TCRdb's copy holds only in-frame clones and misses some; the assay was immunoSEQ multiplex PCR. The sample holds tens of thousands of clones, over 75% seen once. The sequenced sample was peripheral blood. These TCRs come from a woman aged 60-75 years with active COVID-19.

The chain has TRBV5-1 and TRBJ2-3; 8 positions match TRBD1. Germline V gene sequence: CDR1 SGHRS, CDR2 YFSETQ. J gave up 2 bases and V 0 bases, and 8 bases lay outside the gene matches. This CDR3 spans 17 amino acids. Here the CDR3 reads CASSLGRGLLTTDTQYF. The CDR3 coding sequence is TGCGCCAGCAGCTTGGGCAGGGGGCTTCTTACCACAGATACGCAGTATTTT.

This clone was seen a single time. The rearrangement joins TRBV12-3 or TRBV12-4 to TRBJ1-2; 9 nucleotides line up with TRBD1. V lost 9 bases and J lost 7; bases outside the gene matches: 6. The CDR3 consists of 12 residues. Here the CDR3 reads CASSTGGSGYTF. The CDR3 bases are TGTGCCAGTTCTACAGGGGGCTCTGGCTACACCTTC.

The rearrangement links TRBV3-1 (or the pseudogene TRBV3-2) to TRBJ2-3, with 14 bases that match TRBD2. Germline V gives CDR1 LGHDT, CDR2 YNNKEL (reference sequence). Trimming at V came to 2 bases and at J to 2 bases, leaving 12 bases not matched to a gene. The CDR3 sequence is 20 residues long. Here the CDR3 reads CASSQPSGLAGGLYTDTQYF. DNA of the CDR3: TGTGCCAGCAGCCAACCTTCCGGACTAGCGGGGGGCCTGTACACAGATACGCAGTATTTT.

The gene calls are TRBV18 and TRBJ2-7; D is unclear. V was cut by 3 bases and J by 0 bases, with 6 bases left in between. The CDR3 extends over 13 amino acids. Germline CDR1 is KGHSH and CDR2 is LQKENI. The DNA of the CDR3 is TGTGCCAGCTCACCCCCATCCTCCTACGAGCAGTACTTC. Protein: CASSPPSSYEQYF.

The chain is built from TRBV18 and TRBJ1-1; TRBD1 aligns across 9 bases. Losses at the gene ends were 2 bases for V and 4 bases for J; bases not matched to a gene: 2. Per germline, CDR1 KGHSH and CDR2 LQKENI. The CDR3 contains 14 residues. The CDR3 is CASSPATGGTEAFF. The CDR3 coding sequence is TGTGCCAGCTCACCAGCGACAGGGGGCACTGAAGCTTTCTTT.

The chain combines TRBV30 with TRBJ1-2, with 7 bases fitting TRBD1. Germline V gene lookup returns CDR1 GTSNPN and CDR2 SVGIG (reference sequence). Trimming removed 2 bases from V and 0 bases from J; junction bases left unmatched: 6. CDR3 length: 15 amino acids. For the CDR3, the DNA is TGTGCCTGGAGTAAAGGACAGGTTTCTAACTATGGCTACACCTTC. It codes for CAWSKGQVSNYGYTF.

The CDR3 DNA sequence: TGTGCCAGCAGCTCCACGTCGGGGAAGCTGTTTTTT. Translation gives CASSSTSGKLFF. The rearrangement links TRBV14 to TRBJ2-2; maybe TRBD2 (5 bases). Germline assignment: CDR1 SGHDN and CDR2 FVKESK. V shed 5 bases and J shed 12 bases, with 13 bases lying between them. The CDR3 is 12 residues long.

The chain joins TRBV29-1 to TRBJ2-7, with 11 nucleotides matching TRBD1. The germline V gene has CDR1 SQVTM and CDR2 ANQGSEA. Trimming removed 3 bases from V and 6 bases from J; junction bases left unmatched: 4. The CDR3 extends over 13 amino acids. Here the CDR3 DNA reads TGCAGCGTTGAGGGGGACAGGGGGACCGAGCAGTACTTC. As protein: CSVEGDRGTEQYF.